Shown below are 8 T cell receptor beta chains from a single sample sequenced in a study of blood T cell repertoires in COVID-19. Measured with immunoSEQ multiplex PCR; TCRdb has only the in-frame clones, and not every one. The sample includes over 150,000 clones, roughly four fifths of them seen just once. Sequencing was done on a sample of peripheral blood. The receptors were gathered from a woman aged 45-60 years with acute or convalescent COVID-19.

The J gene is TRBJ1-5, the V gene TRBV23-1, with a weak D call TRBD1 (5 bases). TRBV23-1 is filed as an ORF, its function uncertain. V lost 0 bases and J 0 bases, leaving 15 bases between the germline ends. CDR3 length: 18 amino acids. The CDR3 region is CASSQSRTHFLSNQPQHF. Written as DNA, the CDR3 is TGCGCCAGCAGTCAATCAAGGACACACTTTCTTAGCAATCAGCCCCAGCATTTT.

This chain uses TRBV5-1 with TRBJ1-1; perhaps TRBD1 as D (6 bases). The CDR3 covers 13 residues. Trimming stripped 5 bases from V and 0 bases from J, with 8 bases between. CDR1 and CDR2 (germline): SGHRS, YFSETQ. CDR3 DNA: TGCGCCAGCAGTGCAGGGGTGAACACTGAAGCTTTCTTT. This gives the protein CASSAGVNTEAFF.

V usage is TRBV10-2 and J usage is TRBJ2-1, with 11 bases identical to TRBD2. The CDR3 is made up of 15 amino acids. CDR1 WSHSY and CDR2 SAAADI come from the germline V gene. The V gene end was trimmed by 4 bases and the J gene end by 10 bases; junction bases not matched to a gene: 9. The CDR3 here is CASSVSGRASREQFF. The CDR3 nucleotides are TGCGCCAGCAGTGTTAGCGGGAGGGCCTCGAGAGAGCAGTTCTTC.

The rearrangement uses TRBV30 and TRBJ1-6; TRBD1 is a possible D gene (5 bases). CDR1 is GTSNPN and CDR2 is SVGIG in the germline V gene (reference sequence). V lost 0 bases and J 4 bases, leaving 7 bases between the germline ends. CDR3 size: 14 residues. As DNA, the CDR3 is TGTGCCTGGAGTGTAGGGACTTATAATTCACCCCTCCACTTT. The encoded protein is CAWSVGTYNSPLHF. Full variable domain (outside the CDR3, taken from reference TRBV30 and TRBJ1-6): SQTIHQWPATLVQPVGSPLSLECTVEGTSNPNLYWYRQAAGRGLQLLFYSVGIGQISSEVPQNLSASRPQDRQFILSSKKLLLSDSGFYLCAWSVGTYNSPLHFGNGTRLTVT.

This sequence joins TRBV12-5 and TRBJ2-3, with 7 bases lining up with TRBD1. V was clipped by 4 bases and J by 0 bases; unmatched bases: 7. Per the germline V gene, CDR1 is LGHNT and CDR2 is FRNRAP. The CDR3 runs to 16 residues. The CDR3 sequence: CASGSGRDSSTDTQYF. The CDR3 nucleotides are TGTGCTAGTGGTTCGGGCCGGGACAGCAGCACAGATACGCAGTATTTT.

This sequence joins TRBV3-1 (or the pseudogene TRBV3-2) and TRBJ2-2; 14 bases fit TRBD2. Germline V gene sequence: CDR1 LGHDT, CDR2 YNNKEL (reference sequence). The CDR3 spans 16 residues. The trim removed 1 base at V and 6 bases at J, leaving 1 base unmatched. The CDR3 region is CASSQGLAGGPGELFF. CDR3 bases: TGTGCCAGCAGCCAAGGACTAGCGGGAGGGCCCGGGGAGCTGTTTTTT.

The rearrangement uses TRBV20-1 and TRBJ2-3; a possible D gene is TRBD2 (5 bases). Per germline, CDR1 DFQATT and CDR2 SNEGSKA (reference sequence). Trimming stripped 3 bases from V and 2 bases from J, with 18 bases between. The CDR3 loop spans 16 amino acids. The CDR3 loop reads CSASRKAGDYTDTQYF. Written as DNA, the CDR3 is TGCAGTGCTAGTCGGAAGGCGGGCGATTACACAGATACGCAGTATTTT.

The genes are TRBV18 and TRBJ2-5; D is unresolved. In germline, CDR1 is KGHSH, CDR2 LQKENI. The V end was cut by 2 bases, the J end by 1 base, with 8 bases between. The CDR3 contains 14 residues. Here the CDR3 reads CASSPMAGQETQYF. The CDR3 DNA reads as TGTGCCAGCTCACCAATGGCAGGCCAAGAGACCCAGTACTTC.